A selection of T cell receptor beta chains follows, all from one sample in a study of shared clonotypes between healthy human individuals. Produced via immunoSEQ multiplex PCR; TCRdb's table is partial and in-frame only. Among 300,000 to 400,000 clones listed, less than 85% were seen once. Sequenced sample: memory CD4+ T cells sorted from blood. Receptor source: a man aged 30-40 years in good health. The CDR3 runs from the conserved cysteine through the conserved F or W. The D gene is left open where the match is weak. Part of the rows lack a size; the others show once, few, many or a class for expanded clones.

TRBJ1-2,-,-,TRBV30,CAWSALPTGGGYTF,TGTGCCTGGAGTGCCCTCCCCACAGGAGGCGGCTACACCTTC
TRBJ2-6,-,-,TRBV21-1,CASSAGTSGANVLTF,TGTGCCAGCAGCGCGGGGACGTCTGGGGCCAACGTCCTGACTTTC
TRBJ2-1,TRBD2,-,TRBV10-3,CAISGRGAYNEQFF,TGTGCCATCTCAGGGCGGGGGGCCTACAATGAGCAGTTCTTC
TRBJ1-2,-,-,TRBV7-9,CASSFTGTAYGYTF,TGTGCCAGCAGCTTCACCGGGACGGCTTATGGCTACACCTTC
TRBJ2-5,-,-,TRBV5-1,CASSLRGEVEETQYF,TGCGCCAGCAGCTTACGGGGCGAGGTGGAAGAGACCCAGTACTTC
TRBJ1-4,-,-,TRBV27,CASRPQGWSEKLFF,TGTGCCAGCAGACCACAGGGATGGAGTGAAAAACTGTTTTTT
TRBJ2-5,TRBD2,-,TRBV5-1,CASSLVTSGYQETQYF,TGCGCCAGCAGCTTGGTTACTAGCGGATACCAAGAGACCCAGTACTTC
TRBJ2-7,TRBD1,-,TRBV28,CASTGQGRTYEQYF,TGTGCCAGCACAGGACAGGGGAGAACCTACGAGCAGTACTTC
TRBJ2-6,TRBD1,-,TRBV27,CASSFTTGGSGANVLTF,TGTGCCAGCAGTTTTACGACAGGGGGCTCTGGGGCCAACGTCCTGACTTTC
TRBJ1-2,TRBD1,-,TRBV18,CASSPPTMYRGNYGYTF,TGTGCCAGCTCACCACCGACGATGTACAGGGGAAACTATGGCTACACCTTC
TRBJ2-7,TRBD1,-,TRBV27,CASRDRVYEQYF,TGTGCCAGCCGGGACAGGGTCTACGAGCAGTACTTC
TRBJ2-7,-,-,TRBV7-9,CASSLGVGNEQYF,TGTGCCAGCAGCCTAGGGGTAGGGAACGAGCAGTACTTC
TRBJ1-4,TRBD1,-,TRBV28,CASSSMVTGGEKLFF,TGTGCCAGCAGTTCTATGGTGACAGGGGGCGAAAAACTGTTTTTT
TRBJ1-5,TRBD1,few,TRBV28,CASSPATGGSSNQPQHF,TGTGCCAGCAGTCCCGCGACAGGGGGCAGTAGCAATCAGCCCCAGCATTTT
TRBJ2-7,TRBD1,-,TRBV18,CASSPTGTGDYEQYF,TGTGCCAGCTCACCAACCGGGACAGGGGACTACGAGCAGTACTTC